Listed here are 15 T cell receptor beta chains from one sample, sequenced in a study of blood T cell repertoires in COVID-19. Here immunoSEQ multiplex PCR was the method, and the copy in TCRdb shows in-frame clones only, minus some. Of tens of thousands of clones listed, about four fifths are singletons. The specimen was peripheral blood. These receptors came from a woman over 75 with active or convalescent COVID-19.

This clone showed up just a few times. This chain uses TRBV27 with TRBJ1-2, with 7 nucleotides matching TRBD1. From germline, CDR1 is MNHEY and CDR2 SMNVEV (reference sequence). The CDR3 runs to 20 residues. V was pared by 4 bases and J by 6 bases, with 26 bases of the junction left unmatched. As DNA, the CDR3 is TGTGCCAGCAGTTCCCTTGGGGCTCTAAGACAGGGCGGGACGGAGGATGGCTACACCTTC. It translates to CASSSLGALRQGGTEDGYTF.

The chain has TRBV19 and TRBJ2-3, with unresolved D. The CDR3 consists of 13 residues. CDR1 and CDR2 (germline): LNHDA, SQIVND (reference sequence). Trimming took off 7 bases at V and 2 bases at J, with 10 bases between the two ends. The CDR3 DNA follows: TGTGCCAGTAAGAGGCAGCACACAGATACGCAGTATTTT. This encodes CASKRQHTDTQYF.

The chain recombines TRBV30 with TRBJ2-1, with 9 bases that match TRBD2. The germline CDR1 and CDR2 sequences are GTSNPN and SVGIG (reference sequence). V was pared by 4 bases and J by 4 bases, with 5 bases of the junction left unmatched. This CDR3 comprises 14 residues. CDR3 residues: CAWKGLAGYNEQFF. The CDR3 bases are TGTGCCTGGAAGGGGCTAGCGGGGTACAATGAGCAGTTCTTC.

V is TRBV9 and J is TRBJ2-3; 9 bases fit TRBD2. From germline, CDR1 is SGDLS and CDR2 YYNGEE. Trimming removed 4 bases from V and 2 bases from J; junction bases left unmatched: 2. This CDR3 is built from 14 residues. The CDR3 region has the DNA TGTGCCAGCAGCCCTAGCGGGACCACAGATACGCAGTATTTT. This codes for CASSPSGTTDTQYF.

The V call is TRBV6-6, the J call TRBJ2-7; 7 bases map to TRBD2. From germline, CDR1 is MNHNY and CDR2 SVGAGI (reference sequence). The CDR3 loop spans 12 amino acids. J gave up 5 bases and V 4 bases, and 2 bases lay outside the gene matches. The CDR3 DNA reads as TGTGCCAGCAGTTCGGGACTAAACGAGCAGTACTTC. The encoded protein is CASSSGLNEQYF.

The gene calls are TRBV29-1 and TRBJ1-2; a weak D match, TRBD1 (5 bases). CDR3 length: 13 amino acids. Germline CDR1 and CDR2: SQVTM and ANQGSEA. Trimming shortened V by 1 base and J by 8 bases, and 14 bases separated the two germline ends. The CDR3 reads CSVEGWGPEGYTF. CDR3 DNA: TGCAGCGTTGAAGGGTGGGGCCCGGAGGGCTACACCTTC.

CDR3 region: CASSLFTTAEGRIYEQYF. The CDR3 region has the DNA TGTGCCAGCAGCTTGTTCACCACAGCGGAGGGGAGGATTTACGAGCAGTACTTC. The V call is TRBV5-5, the J call TRBJ2-7; possible D gene TRBD2, 6 bases. With 1 base removed from V and 4 bases from J, the gap between germline ends came to 24 bases. There are 18 residues in the CDR3. The germline V gene has CDR1 SGHKS and CDR2 YYEKEE (reference sequence).

This clone was seen a few times. CDR3 in amino acids: CASTSDISYNEQFF. The DNA for the CDR3 is TGTGCCAGCACTTCTGACATCTCCTACAATGAGCAGTTCTTC. The V and J genes are TRBV28 and TRBJ2-1, with D hard to call. The germline V and J ends were trimmed by 7 bases and 0 bases, with 10 bases remaining between them. This CDR3 region has 14 residues. Germline-derived CDR1 and CDR2 are MDHEN and SYDVKM.

The chain is built from TRBV6-2 or TRBV6-3 and TRBJ1-2; D possibly corresponds to TRBD1 (6 bases). Germline V gives CDR1 MNHEY, CDR2 SVGEGT. The ends were cut back, 5 bases at V and 3 bases at J, with 10 bases in the middle. The CDR3 is 13 residues long. The CDR3 DNA follows: TGTGCCAGCAGTCCCAGGGGTCACTATGGCTACACCTTC. Amino acid sequence: CASSPRGHYGYTF.

J is TRBJ1-4 and V is TRBV11-2; 7 nucleotides align to TRBD1. Per the germline V gene, CDR1 is SGHAT and CDR2 is FQNNGV. V lost 3 bases to trimming and J lost 8 bases; unmatched junction nucleotides: 9. This CDR3 contains 15 residues. Written as DNA, the CDR3 is TGTGCCAGCAGCTTCAACACAGGGGCGAAGGAAAAACTGTTTTTT. It translates to CASSFNTGAKEKLFF. The complete variable domain, with remaining parts taken from reference TRBV11-2 and TRBJ1-4, reads EAGVAQSPRYKIIEKRQSVAFWCNPISGHATLYWYQQILGQGPKLLIQFQNNGVVDDSQLPKDRFSAERLKGVDSTLKIQPAKLEDSAVYLCASSFNTGAKEKLFFGSGTQLSVL.

This rearrangement joins TRBV9 to TRBJ1-3; 8 bases are a match to TRBD1. J lost 4 bases, V lost 3 bases, and 9 bases had no gene match. CDR3 length: 16 amino acids. Germline lookup yields CDR1 SGDLS and CDR2 YYNGEE. CDR3 nucleotides: TGTGCCAGCAGCGGAATTGGACAGGGAACAGGAAACACCATATATTTT. Translated: CASSGIGQGTGNTIYF.

This chain joins TRBV5-1 and TRBJ2-2, with D unresolved. Germline V gene sequence: CDR1 SGHRS, CDR2 YFSETQ. This CDR3 spans 15 amino acids. With 2 bases removed from V and 0 bases from J, the gap between germline ends came to 8 bases. The DNA of the CDR3 is TGCGCCAGCAGCTTACGGGTTCCGAACACCGGGGAGCTGTTTTTT. It specifies CASSLRVPNTGELFF. Variable domain in full (rest from reference TRBV5-1 and TRBJ2-2): KAGVTQTPRYLIKTRGQQVTLSCSPISGHRSVSWYQQTPGQGLQFLFEYFSETQRNKGNFPGRFSGRQFSNSRSEMNVSTLELGDSALYLCASSLRVPNTGELFFGEGSRLTVL.

The chain recombines TRBV5-6 with TRBJ2-5, with 7 bases that match TRBD1. The germline gives CDR1 SGHDT, CDR2 YYEEEE. Trimming removed 1 base from V and 6 bases from J; junction bases left unmatched: 3. The CDR3 spans 13 residues. CDR3 protein: CASSLRGLKTQYF. CDR3 sequence (DNA): TGTGCCAGCAGCTTGAGGGGGCTGAAGACCCAGTACTTC.

The chain's CDR3 is CASSYDSGWSDEQFF. For the CDR3, the DNA is TGTGCCAGCAGTTACGATTCTGGCTGGAGCGATGAGCAGTTCTTC. V usage is TRBV6-5 and J usage is TRBJ2-1; no reliable D call. CDR1 is MNHEY and CDR2 is SVGAGI in the germline V gene. The CDR3 has 15 residues. V lost 2 bases to trimming and J lost 8 bases, with 16 bases between them.

This clone was detected once. The genes are TRBV7-2 and TRBJ2-5, with D possibly TRBD1 on 6 matching bases. V was pared by 3 bases and J by 3 bases, with 11 bases between. Germline loops: CDR1 SGHTA, CDR2 FQGNSA. This CDR3 is 14 amino acids long. The CDR3 coding sequence is TGTGCCAGCAGCTTGGGGGCTGGTGAAGAGACCCAGTACTTC. Protein: CASSLGAGEETQYF.